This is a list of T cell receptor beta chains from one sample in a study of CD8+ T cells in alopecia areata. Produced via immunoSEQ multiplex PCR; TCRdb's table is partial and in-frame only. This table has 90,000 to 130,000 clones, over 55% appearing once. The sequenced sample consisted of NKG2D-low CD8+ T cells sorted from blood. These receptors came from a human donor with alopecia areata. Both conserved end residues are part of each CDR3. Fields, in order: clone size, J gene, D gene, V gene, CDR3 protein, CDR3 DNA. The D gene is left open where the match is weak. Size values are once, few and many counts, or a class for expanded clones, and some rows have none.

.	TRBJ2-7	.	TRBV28	CASSLSFLSSYEQYF	TGTGCCAGCAGTTTATCCTTCCTGAGCTCCTACGAGCAGTACTTC
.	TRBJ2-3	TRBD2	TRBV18	CASSPVGLAGQKSGTDTQYF	TGTGCCAGCTCACCCGTGGGACTAGCGGGTCAAAAAAGTGGGACAGATACGCAGTATTTT
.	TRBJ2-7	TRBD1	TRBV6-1	CASSTRDSSYEQYF	TGTGCCAGCAGTACCAGGGACAGCTCCTACGAGCAGTACTTC
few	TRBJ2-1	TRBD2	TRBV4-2	CASSQDAGVSYNEQFF	TGTGCCAGCAGCCAAGACGCGGGGGTAAGCTACAATGAGCAGTTCTTC
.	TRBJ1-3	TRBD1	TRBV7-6	CASSPGQGAGNTIYF	TGTGCCAGCAGCCCGGGACAGGGGGCGGGAAACACCATATATTTT
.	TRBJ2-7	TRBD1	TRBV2	CASSNRDRGHYEQYF	TGTGCCAGCAGTAACCGGGACAGGGGGCACTACGAGCAGTACTTC
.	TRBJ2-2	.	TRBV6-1	CASSEPTGSGLKAGELFF	TGTGCCAGCAGTGAGCCGACAGGATCGGGACTCAAGGCCGGGGAGCTGTTTTTT
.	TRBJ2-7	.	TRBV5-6	CASSLGSGPAGEQYF	TGTGCCAGCAGCTTGGGTTCGGGCCCGGCGGGGGAGCAGTACTTC
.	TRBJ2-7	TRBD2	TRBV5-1	CASSLTSGSFEYF	TGCGCCAGCAGCTTGACTAGCGGGAGTTTCGAATACTTC
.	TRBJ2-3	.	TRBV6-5	CASSYSVVGTQYF	TGTGCCAGCAGTTACTCGGTAGTAGGTACGCAGTATTTT
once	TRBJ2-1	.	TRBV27	CASSSSGGAYNEQFF	TGTGCCAGCAGTTCCTCTGGCGGGGCCTACAATGAGCAGTTCTTC
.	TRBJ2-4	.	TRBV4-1	CASSQVARVSRISIQYF	TGCGCCAGCAGCCAAGTAGCCCGAGTATCCCGCATATCCATTCAGTACTTC
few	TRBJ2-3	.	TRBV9	CASSGSLGTDTQYF	TGTGCCAGCAGCGGGTCCTTGGGCACAGATACGCAGTATTTT
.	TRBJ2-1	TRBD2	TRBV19	CASSITSGRAYNEQFF	TGTGCCAGTAGTATAACTAGCGGGAGGGCCTACAATGAGCAGTTCTTC
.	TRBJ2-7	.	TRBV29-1	CSVEGSRDRPIYEQYF	TGCAGCGTTGAAGGCTCGCGGGACAGACCCATATACGAGCAGTACTTC
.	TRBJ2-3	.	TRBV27	CASSGGRSTDTQYF	TGTGCCAGCAGTGGCGGGCGTAGCACAGATACGCAGTATTTT
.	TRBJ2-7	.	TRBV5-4	CASSVTLGEQYF	TGTGCCAGCAGCGTAACCCTCGGCGAGCAGTACTTC
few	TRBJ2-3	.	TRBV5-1	CASNDGRYTDTQYF	TGCGCCAGCAACGACGGACGGTACACAGATACGCAGTATTTT
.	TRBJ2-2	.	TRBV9	CASSVGLRTELFF	TGTGCCAGCAGCGTAGGACTACGGACAGAGCTGTTTTTT
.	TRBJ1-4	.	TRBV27	CASSFLGGSNEKLFF	TGTGCCAGCAGTTTCCTCGGGGGGTCTAATGAAAAACTGTTTTTT
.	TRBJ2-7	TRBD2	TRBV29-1	CSVGTSGRAISYEQYF	TGCAGCGTCGGGACTAGCGGGAGGGCCATATCCTACGAGCAGTACTTC
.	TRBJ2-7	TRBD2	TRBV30	CAWRTGWGAGGYEQYF	TGTGCCTGGAGAACGGGCTGGGGAGCGGGGGGCTACGAGCAGTACTTC
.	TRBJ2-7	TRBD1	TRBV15	CATSRSGTGLSSYEQYF	TGTGCCACCAGCAGATCCGGGACAGGGCTTAGCTCCTACGAGCAGTACTTC
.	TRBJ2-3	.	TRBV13	CASSLARGPDTQYF	TGTGCCAGCAGCTTAGCCAGGGGCCCAGATACGCAGTATTTT